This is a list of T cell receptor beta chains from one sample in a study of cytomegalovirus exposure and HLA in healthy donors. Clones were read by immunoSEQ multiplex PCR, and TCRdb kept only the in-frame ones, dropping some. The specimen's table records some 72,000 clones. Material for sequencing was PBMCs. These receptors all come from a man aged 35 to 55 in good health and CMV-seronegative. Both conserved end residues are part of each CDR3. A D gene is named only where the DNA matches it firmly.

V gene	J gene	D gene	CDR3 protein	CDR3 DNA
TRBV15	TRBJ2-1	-	CATSKQVREQFF	TGTGCCACCAGCAAACAGGTCCGGGAGCAGTTCTTC
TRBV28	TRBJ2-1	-	CASTSGQWGSYNEQFF	TGTGCCAGCACCTCAGGACAGTGGGGGTCCTACAATGAGCAGTTCTTC
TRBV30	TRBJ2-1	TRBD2	CAWAGGNEQFF	TGTGCCTGGGCGGGAGGGAATGAGCAGTTCTTC
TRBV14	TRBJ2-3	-	CASSPTHSTDTQYF	TGTGCCAGCAGCCCGACACATTCTACAGATACGCAGTATTTT
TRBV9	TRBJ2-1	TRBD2	CASSETSGGNSGNEQFF	TGTGCCAGCAGCGAGACTAGCGGGGGGAATTCGGGTAATGAGCAGTTCTTC
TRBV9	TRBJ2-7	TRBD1	CASARQGENYEQYF	TGTGCCAGCGCGCGACAGGGGGAGAACTACGAGCAGTACTTC
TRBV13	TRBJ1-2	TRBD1	CASSTGQGYGGYTF	TGTGCCAGCAGCACCGGACAGGGGTATGGTGGCTACACCTTC
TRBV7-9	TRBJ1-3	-	CASNPTGSGNTIYF	TGTGCCAGCAACCCGACAGGCTCTGGAAACACCATATATTTT
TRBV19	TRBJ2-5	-	CASSIGAGQETQYF	TGTGCCAGTAGTATAGGTGCGGGCCAAGAGACCCAGTACTTC
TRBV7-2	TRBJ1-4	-	CASSARANEKLFF	TGTGCCAGCAGCGCCCGGGCTAATGAAAAACTGTTTTTT
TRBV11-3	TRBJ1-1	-	CASSLQENTEAFF	TGTGCCAGCAGCCTACAGGAGAACACTGAGGCTTTCTTT
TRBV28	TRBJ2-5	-	CASSLRRSETQYF	TGTGCCAGCAGTTTAAGGAGGTCGGAGACCCAGTACTTC
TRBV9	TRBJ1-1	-	CASSVATGNTEAFF	TGTGCCAGCAGCGTAGCTACGGGGAACACTGAAGCTTTCTTT
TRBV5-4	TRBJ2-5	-	CASSSGGPSSGQETQYF	TGTGCCAGCAGCTCCGGGGGGCCGTCGTCGGGGCAAGAGACCCAGTACTTC
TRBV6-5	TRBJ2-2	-	CASSYSATRRTGELFF	TGTGCCAGCAGTTACTCGGCGACTAGAAGGACCGGGGAGCTGTTTTTT
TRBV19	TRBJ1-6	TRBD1	CAGGQGFTPLHF	TGCGCCGGAGGACAGGGTTTCACACCCCTCCACTTT
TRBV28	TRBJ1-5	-	CASSTLGGALNQPQHF	TGTGCCAGCAGTACCCTGGGGGGGGCCCTCAATCAGCCCCAGCATTTT
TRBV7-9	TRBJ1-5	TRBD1	CASSLVVAGGSNQPQHF	TGTGCCAGCAGCTTAGTGGTTGCAGGGGGTAGCAATCAGCCCCAGCATTTT
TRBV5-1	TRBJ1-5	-	CASSQGTEQPQHF	TGCGCCAGCAGCCAGGGCACAGAGCAGCCCCAGCATTTT
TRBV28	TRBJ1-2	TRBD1	CASSPGTGDYGYTF	TGTGCCAGCAGCCCGGGGACAGGAGACTATGGCTACACCTTC
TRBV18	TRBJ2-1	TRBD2	CASSSTSGSPNEQFF	TGTGCCAGCTCCTCGACTAGCGGGAGCCCTAATGAGCAGTTCTTC
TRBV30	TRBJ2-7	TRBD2	CASSSGGAVYEQYF	TGTGCCTCCAGTAGCGGGGGGGCCGTATACGAGCAGTACTTC
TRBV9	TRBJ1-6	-	CASSVGSYSPLHF	TGTGCCAGCAGCGTAGGTTCTTATTCACCCCTCCACTTT
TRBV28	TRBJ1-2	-	CASSATGPQYTF	TGTGCCAGCAGTGCTACAGGGCCCCAATACACCTTC
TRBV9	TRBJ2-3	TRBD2	CASSTRLAANTDTQYF	TGTGCCAGCAGCACCCGACTAGCGGCGAACACAGATACGCAGTATTTT
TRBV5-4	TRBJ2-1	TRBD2	CASSWRGLAGGGEQFF	TGTGCCAGCAGCTGGAGGGGACTAGCGGGGGGGGGCGAGCAGTTCTTC
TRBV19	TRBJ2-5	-	CASRPLWGVLETQYF	TGTGCCAGTAGGCCTCTGTGGGGGGTTTTGGAGACCCAGTACTTC
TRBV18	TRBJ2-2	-	CASSPASPNTGELFF	TGTGCCAGCTCACCGGCTAGCCCTAACACCGGGGAGCTGTTTTTT
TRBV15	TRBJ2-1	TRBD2	CATSIGLAGGVYNEQFF	TGTGCCACCAGCATAGGACTAGCGGGGGGTGTATACAATGAGCAGTTCTTC
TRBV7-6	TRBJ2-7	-	CASSLGARAVEQYF	TGTGCCAGCAGCTTAGGGGCGCGAGCCGTCGAGCAGTACTTC
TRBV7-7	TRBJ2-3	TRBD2	CASSLLAGVNSDTQYF	TGTGCTAGCAGCTTGCTAGCGGGAGTTAACTCAGATACGCAGTATTTT
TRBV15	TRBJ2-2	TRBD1	CATSSLGQGASKLFF	TGTGCCACCAGCAGTCTCGGACAGGGGGCGTCGAAGCTGTTTTTT
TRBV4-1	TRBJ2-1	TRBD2	CASSQVRTSGRNEQFF	TGCGCCAGCAGCCAAGTTCGGACTAGCGGGAGGAATGAGCAGTTCTTC
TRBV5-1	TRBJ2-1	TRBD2	CASSTGLAGGGDEQFF	TGCGCCAGCAGCACGGGACTAGCGGGAGGTGGGGATGAGCAGTTCTTC
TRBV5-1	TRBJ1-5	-	CASSWEQGQPQHF	TGCGCCAGCAGCTGGGAACAGGGCCAGCCCCAGCATTTT
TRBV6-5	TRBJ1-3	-	CASSSPIDRNTIYF	TGTGCCAGCAGTTCTCCGATAGATAGAAACACCATATATTTT
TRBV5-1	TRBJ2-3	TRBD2	CASSFGGAGDTQYF	TGCGCCAGCAGCTTCGGGGGGGCCGGAGATACGCAGTATTTT